These T cell receptor beta chains were read from a single sample in a study of blood T cell repertoires in COVID-19. Sequencing was performed with immunoSEQ multiplex PCR; in TCRdb, only in-frame clones are kept and a portion is missing. The table lists almost 250,000 clones, almost 85% of them singletons. The source material was PBMCs or T cells enriched from blood (not recorded which). These receptors were collected from a woman aged 50 to 60 with acute COVID-19. Both conserved end residues are part of each CDR3. Each record gives: clone size, V gene, D gene, J gene, CDR3 DNA, CDR3 protein. The D gene is left open where the match is weak. Rows give clone size only sometimes, using once, few, many, or a class for an expanded clone.

clone size: -
V gene: TRBV27
D gene: -
J gene: TRBJ2-1
CDR3 DNA: TGTGCCAGCAGTCAGGCGACCGCACCCCTGACCCATGAGCAGTTCTTC
CDR3 protein: CASSQATAPLTHEQFF

clone size: -
V gene: TRBV11-3
D gene: TRBD2
J gene: TRBJ2-5
CDR3 DNA: TGTGCCAGCAGCCGCGGGGGGGCTTTAGAGACCCAGTACTTC
CDR3 protein: CASSRGGALETQYF

clone size: -
V gene: TRBV7-8
D gene: TRBD1
J gene: TRBJ1-2
CDR3 DNA: TGTGCCAGCAGCCAGGGACAGGGGTCTAACTATGGCTACACCTTC
CDR3 protein: CASSQGQGSNYGYTF

clone size: -
V gene: TRBV30
D gene: -
J gene: TRBJ1-1
CDR3 DNA: TGTGCCTGGAGGGGGCAGGTCATGAACACTGAAGCTTTCTTT
CDR3 protein: CAWRGQVMNTEAFF

clone size: -
V gene: TRBV10-3
D gene: TRBD1
J gene: TRBJ1-2
CDR3 DNA: TGTGCCATCGGGCGACAGGGCGACTATGGCTACACCTTC
CDR3 protein: CAIGRQGDYGYTF

clone size: -
V gene: TRBV18
D gene: TRBD1
J gene: TRBJ1-6
CDR3 DNA: TGTGCCAGCTCACCACCCTCCCGGACAGGGAGTAGCTCCTATAATTCACCCCTCCACTTT
CDR3 protein: CASSPPSRTGSSSYNSPLHF

clone size: -
V gene: TRBV7-9
D gene: TRBD1
J gene: TRBJ1-4
CDR3 DNA: TGTGCCAGCAGCCAGGACAGGGCTAATGAAAAACTGTTTTTT
CDR3 protein: CASSQDRANEKLFF

clone size: -
V gene: TRBV11-2
D gene: TRBD1
J gene: TRBJ1-5
CDR3 DNA: TGTGCCAGCAGCTCTAGACAGGGACCTAATCAGCCCCAGCATTTT
CDR3 protein: CASSSRQGPNQPQHF

clone size: -
V gene: TRBV11-3
D gene: -
J gene: TRBJ1-1
CDR3 DNA: TGTGCCAGCAGCTTAGCGGGGGATAACACTGAAGCTTTCTTT
CDR3 protein: CASSLAGDNTEAFF

clone size: -
V gene: TRBV11-3
D gene: TRBD2
J gene: TRBJ2-3
CDR3 DNA: TGTGCCAGCAGCTTAGACCCTAGCGGGGGGACACCTACCACAGATACGCAGTATTTT
CDR3 protein: CASSLDPSGGTPTTDTQYF

clone size: -
V gene: TRBV9
D gene: -
J gene: TRBJ2-5
CDR3 DNA: TGTGCCAGCAGCGTTGACGAGGGAACAGGGGAGACCCAGTACTTC
CDR3 protein: CASSVDEGTGETQYF

clone size: -
V gene: TRBV14
D gene: -
J gene: TRBJ1-2
CDR3 DNA: TGTGCCAGCAGCCAAGATAGGGCGGGGGCGCGAGGCTACACCTTC
CDR3 protein: CASSQDRAGARGYTF

clone size: few
V gene: TRBV2
D gene: TRBD1
J gene: TRBJ2-1
CDR3 DNA: TGTGCCAGCACCCCCCGAGGGGGCGAGTACAATGAGCAGTTCTTC
CDR3 protein: CASTPRGGEYNEQFF

clone size: -
V gene: TRBV11-3
D gene: -
J gene: TRBJ2-2
CDR3 DNA: TGTGCCAGCAGCCCGACGGGGACCGGGGAGCTGTTTTTT
CDR3 protein: CASSPTGTGELFF

clone size: -
V gene: TRBV4-1
D gene: TRBD2
J gene: TRBJ2-7
CDR3 DNA: TGCGCCAGCAGTAGACAGTTGGAGCGGGGCGAGCAGTACTTC
CDR3 protein: CASSRQLERGEQYF

clone size: -
V gene: TRBV19
D gene: -
J gene: TRBJ1-6
CDR3 DNA: TGTGCCAGTTGCATCGTAGGGGGTAATTCACCCCTCCACTTT
CDR3 protein: CASCIVGGNSPLHF

clone size: -
V gene: TRBV9
D gene: TRBD2
J gene: TRBJ2-3
CDR3 DNA: TGTGCCAGCAGCGAGCGGGGGGTCACAGATACGCAGTATTTT
CDR3 protein: CASSERGVTDTQYF

clone size: -
V gene: TRBV6-2/TRBV6-3
D gene: TRBD1
J gene: TRBJ1-3
CDR3 DNA: TGTGCCAGCAGTTACGGGACAGGCTTTTCTGGAAACACCATATATTTT
CDR3 protein: CASSYGTGFSGNTIYF

clone size: few
V gene: TRBV24-1
D gene: -
J gene: TRBJ2-7
CDR3 DNA: TGTGCCACTCTACTAGGGGGGGAGTTCCTTCCATATCATCACGAGCAGTACTTC
CDR3 protein: CATLLGGEFLPYHHEQYF

clone size: -
V gene: TRBV10-1
D gene: -
J gene: TRBJ2-5
CDR3 DNA: TGCGCCAGCATAGAAGAGACCCAGTACTTC
CDR3 protein: CASIEETQYF

clone size: -
V gene: TRBV2
D gene: TRBD1
J gene: TRBJ1-5
CDR3 DNA: TGTGCCAGCAGTGAAATGACAGGGGGCGAGCCCCAGCATTTT
CDR3 protein: CASSEMTGGEPQHF

clone size: few
V gene: TRBV3-1/TRBV3-2
D gene: -
J gene: TRBJ2-7
CDR3 DNA: TGTGCCAGCCTAAACCTTCTCCGGGGTCCCTACGAGCAGTACTTC
CDR3 protein: CASLNLLRGPYEQYF

clone size: -
V gene: TRBV15
D gene: TRBD2
J gene: TRBJ2-5
CDR3 DNA: TGTGCCACCAGCACCACTAGCGGGGGGGCTCGAGAGACCCAGTACTTC
CDR3 protein: CATSTTSGGARETQYF

clone size: -
V gene: TRBV6-5
D gene: -
J gene: TRBJ2-1
CDR3 DNA: TGTGCCAGCAGTTACTCGATAGGGGAGGATGAGCAGTTCTTC
CDR3 protein: CASSYSIGEDEQFF

clone size: -
V gene: TRBV27
D gene: TRBD1
J gene: TRBJ1-2
CDR3 DNA: TGTGCCAGCAGGCGACAGGGCTATGGCTACACCTTC
CDR3 protein: CASRRQGYGYTF

clone size: -
V gene: TRBV12-3/TRBV12-4
D gene: TRBD1
J gene: TRBJ1-2
CDR3 DNA: TGTGCCAGCAGCCCAACAGGGGGGTATGGCTACACCTTC
CDR3 protein: CASSPTGGYGYTF

clone size: -
V gene: TRBV5-6
D gene: -
J gene: TRBJ1-4
CDR3 DNA: TGTGCCAGCAGCCCACGGGGATCCGGGGGTCGCGAAAAACTGTTTTTT
CDR3 protein: CASSPRGSGGREKLFF

clone size: -
V gene: TRBV27
D gene: -
J gene: TRBJ1-2
CDR3 DNA: TGTGCCAGCAGTTTGTCGGGGGTCGCTGGCTACACCTTC
CDR3 protein: CASSLSGVAGYTF

clone size: -
V gene: TRBV7-8
D gene: -
J gene: TRBJ2-7
CDR3 DNA: TGTGCCAGCAGCTTAGGTAGGAGTTACGAGCAGTACTTC
CDR3 protein: CASSLGRSYEQYF

clone size: few
V gene: TRBV7-2
D gene: -
J gene: TRBJ1-1
CDR3 DNA: TGTGCCAGCAGCCAAGTGCGGCCCAACACTGAAGCTTTCTTT
CDR3 protein: CASSQVRPNTEAFF

clone size: -
V gene: TRBV7-2
D gene: TRBD2
J gene: TRBJ2-5
CDR3 DNA: TGTGCCAGCAGCTTACTATCCACGACTAGCAGAGAGACCCAGTACTTC
CDR3 protein: CASSLLSTTSRETQYF

clone size: -
V gene: TRBV9
D gene: TRBD2
J gene: TRBJ2-7
CDR3 DNA: TGTGCCAGCAGCGTAGGAGGGACTACATTTGGCGAGCAGTACTTC
CDR3 protein: CASSVGGTTFGEQYF

clone size: -
V gene: TRBV18
D gene: TRBD1
J gene: TRBJ1-1
CDR3 DNA: TGTGCCAGCTCACAAGTACGGGGGACAGTATCTGAAGCTTTCTTT
CDR3 protein: CASSQVRGTVSEAFF

clone size: -
V gene: TRBV18
D gene: -
J gene: TRBJ1-2
CDR3 DNA: TGTGCCAGCTCACCTAGATCTGGGCCCGACTATGGCTACACCTTC
CDR3 protein: CASSPRSGPDYGYTF

clone size: -
V gene: TRBV4-3
D gene: -
J gene: TRBJ1-2
CDR3 DNA: TGCGCCAGCAGCCAAGAGAGGGGGTCTAACTATGGCTACACCTTC
CDR3 protein: CASSQERGSNYGYTF

clone size: once
V gene: TRBV13
D gene: TRBD1
J gene: TRBJ2-7
CDR3 DNA: TGTGCCAGCAGCTCGGGGACAGGGGGCGTTTTCTACGAGCAGTACTTC
CDR3 protein: CASSSGTGGVFYEQYF

clone size: -
V gene: TRBV5-1
D gene: -
J gene: TRBJ2-2
CDR3 DNA: TGCGCCAGCAGCCTAAGAACGGGCACCGGGGAGCTGTTTTTT
CDR3 protein: CASSLRTGTGELFF

clone size: -
V gene: TRBV29-1
D gene: -
J gene: TRBJ1-3
CDR3 DNA: TGCAGCGTTGTGTACACCTCTGGAAACACCATATATTTT
CDR3 protein: CSVVYTSGNTIYF

clone size: -
V gene: TRBV12-3/TRBV12-4
D gene: -
J gene: TRBJ1-1
CDR3 DNA: TGTGCCAGCGGGGGACAGAACACTGAAGCTTTCTTT
CDR3 protein: CASGGQNTEAFF

clone size: few
V gene: TRBV5-4
D gene: TRBD1
J gene: TRBJ2-2
CDR3 DNA: TGTGCCAGCAGCTTGCCGGGACAGGGGGTAATTTCCGGGGAGCTGTTTTTT
CDR3 protein: CASSLPGQGVISGELFF

clone size: -
V gene: TRBV5-1
D gene: TRBD1
J gene: TRBJ1-2
CDR3 DNA: TGCGCCAGCAGCTTGGTAGGGACAGGCCCTCCTAACTATGGCTACACCTTC
CDR3 protein: CASSLVGTGPPNYGYTF

clone size: -
V gene: TRBV9
D gene: TRBD1
J gene: TRBJ1-2
CDR3 DNA: TGTGCCAGCAGCCCTGCCCCCCCAAACAGGGGTGACTATGGCTACACCTTC
CDR3 protein: CASSPAPPNRGDYGYTF

clone size: -
V gene: TRBV5-4
D gene: -
J gene: TRBJ2-3
CDR3 DNA: TGTGCCAGCAGCTTGGTTGGGGCGGGGGATACGCAGTATTTT
CDR3 protein: CASSLVGAGDTQYF